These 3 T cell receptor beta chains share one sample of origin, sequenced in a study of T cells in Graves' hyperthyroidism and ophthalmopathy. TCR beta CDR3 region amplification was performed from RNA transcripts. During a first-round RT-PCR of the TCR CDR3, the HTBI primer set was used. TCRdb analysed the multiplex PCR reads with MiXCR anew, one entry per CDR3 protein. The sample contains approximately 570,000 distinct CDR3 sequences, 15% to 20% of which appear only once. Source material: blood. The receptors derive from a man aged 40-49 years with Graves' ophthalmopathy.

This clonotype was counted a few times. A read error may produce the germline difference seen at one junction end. The CDR3 DNA reads as TGTGCCAGCAGTTTAGCGGGTTTCTACCATGAGCAGTTCTTC. It is translated as CASSLAGFYHEQFF. This rearrangement joins TRBV12-3 or TRBV12-4 to TRBJ2-1; no clear D gene. The CDR3 is made up of 14 amino acids.

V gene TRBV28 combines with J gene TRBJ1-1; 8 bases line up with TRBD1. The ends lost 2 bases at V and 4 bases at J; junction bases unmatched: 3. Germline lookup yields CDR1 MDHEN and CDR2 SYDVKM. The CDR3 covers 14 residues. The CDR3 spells CASSLKQGVTEAFF. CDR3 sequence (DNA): TGTGCCAGCAGTTTAAAACAGGGGGTCACTGAAGCTTTCTTT.

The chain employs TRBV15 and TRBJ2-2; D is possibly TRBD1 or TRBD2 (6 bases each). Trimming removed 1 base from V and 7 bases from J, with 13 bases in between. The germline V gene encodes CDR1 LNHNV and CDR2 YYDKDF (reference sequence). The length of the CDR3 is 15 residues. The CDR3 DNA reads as TGTGCCACCAGCAGAGGATGGGGGGCGAACGGGGAGCTGTTTTTT. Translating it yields CATSRGWGANGELFF.